The 16 T cell receptor beta chains below come from one sample, sequenced in a study of naive and memory T cell subsets. The beta constant-region primer was an equimolar mix of two oligonucleotides covering TRBC1 and TRBC2. Nested alpha and beta constant-region primers with the SP2 primer drove four PCR rounds on ligated cDNA. One entry per CDR3 protein, called by TCRdb with MiXCR from the UMI-ligation and nested PCR reads. The table has approximately 140,000 distinct CDR3 sequences, over 20% seen once. Study-wide points: Naive repertoires, especially CD8, held a few larger clonotypes, possibly memory cells re-expressing CD45RA.

The antigens of these receptors remain unknown. Material: naive CD4+ T cells from blood. The receptors were gathered from a human donor in good health.

This clonotype has just a few counts. The CDR3 DNA sequence: TGCAGTGCTAGAGGGCTCCCACGGGAGCAGTACTTC. It translates to CSARGLPREQYF. The rearrangement joins TRBV20-1 to TRBJ2-7; no reliable D call. The ends were cut back, 1 base at V and 7 bases at J, with 11 bases in the middle. CDR3 length: 12 residues. Germline V CDR1 and CDR2: DFQATT, SNEGSKA (reference sequence).

CDR3 sequence: CASSLRQGQETQYF. DNA for the CDR3: TGTGCCAGCAGTTTAAGACAGGGCCAAGAGACCCAGTACTTC. The genes are TRBV12-3 or TRBV12-4 and TRBJ2-5; the match to TRBD1 covers 7 bases. This CDR3 is 14 amino acids long. V was pared by 2 bases and J by 1 base, with 1 base of the junction left unmatched.

In this sample, this clonotype turned up many times. The gene calls are TRBV12-5 and TRBJ2-1, with 7 bases that match TRBD1. CDR1 is LGHNT, CDR2 FRNRAP, per germline. CDR3 size: 17 residues. The V gene end was trimmed by 0 bases and the J gene end by 7 bases; junction bases not matched to a gene: 12. In nucleotides, the CDR3 is TGTGCTAGTGGTTTGGTACATTCGCCAGGGGGTGGGAATGAGCAGTTCTTC. This codes for CASGLVHSPGGGNEQFF.

In its sample, this clonotype was seen many times. The rearrangement uses TRBV12-3 or TRBV12-4 and TRBJ2-3; unclear D gene. This CDR3 spans 16 amino acids. V was trimmed by 3 bases and J by 0 bases, leaving 13 bases between them. The DNA for the CDR3 is TGTGCCAGCAGTTTCGGCTGGACGGCAAGCACAGATACGCAGTATTTT. It is translated as CASSFGWTASTDTQYF.

This clonotype showed up just once. The chain carries TRBV3-1 and TRBJ1-3, with TRBD1 matching over 8 bases. Germline assignment: CDR1 LGHDT and CDR2 YNNKEL (reference sequence). The V and J ends lost 2 bases and 2 bases, in that order; junction bases with no gene match: 8. CDR3 length: 17 amino acids. CDR3 amino acids: CASSQYRQGSPGNTIYF. The CDR3 DNA is TGTGCCAGCAGCCAATATAGACAGGGGTCGCCTGGAAACACCATATATTTT.

In its sample, this clonotype was seen a few times. The V call is TRBV24-1, the J call TRBJ2-5, with D perhaps matching TRBD2 (6 bases). Germline V lookup: CDR1 KGHDR, CDR2 SFDVKD. The CDR3 contains 13 residues. The ends were cut back, 3 bases at V and 10 bases at J, with 14 bases in the middle. DNA for the CDR3: TGTGCCACCAGTGATACGTGGGGGGAGGACCAGTACTTC. As protein: CATSDTWGEDQYF.

This chain joins TRBV6-6 and TRBJ1-2, with D hard to call. CDR1 is MNHNY and CDR2 is SVGAGI in the germline V gene (reference sequence). This CDR3 has 11 amino acids. V was shortened by 11 bases and J by 6 bases, with 13 bases between the two germline ends. The CDR3 DNA is TGTGCCGCTGGGTTTGGGGATGGCTACACCTTC. It encodes CAAGFGDGYTF.

This rearrangement joins TRBV15 to TRBJ1-5, with D possibly TRBD1 on 5 matching bases. Looked up from germline, CDR1 is LNHNV and CDR2 is YYDKDF (reference sequence). Trimming took off 0 bases at V and 6 bases at J, with 15 bases between the two ends. This CDR3 has 16 amino acids. The CDR3 sequence is CATSRDRGRAGQPQHF. The CDR3, as DNA: TGTGCCACCAGCAGAGATAGGGGCAGGGCTGGTCAGCCCCAGCATTTT.

The chain uses TRBV6-2 or TRBV6-3 and TRBJ1-5; 7 nucleotides agree with TRBD1. The CDR3 runs to 14 residues. Trimming at V came to 4 bases and at J to 7 bases, leaving 7 bases not matched to a gene. Germline loops: CDR1 MNHEY, CDR2 SVGEGT. The CDR3 loop is CASSWTGPQQPQHF. The CDR3 coding sequence is TGTGCCAGCAGTTGGACAGGCCCCCAGCAGCCCCAGCATTTT.

The V call is TRBV2, the J call TRBJ2-2; D is unresolved. V was shortened by 8 bases and J by 7 bases, with 5 bases between the two germline ends. Germline V gene lookup returns CDR1 SNHLY and CDR2 FYNNEI. The length of the CDR3 is 10 residues. CDR3: CASGRGELFF. The CDR3, as DNA: TGTGCCAGCGGGCGCGGGGAGCTGTTTTTT.

This chain joins TRBV12-3 or TRBV12-4 and TRBJ2-5; D tentatively fits TRBD1 or TRBD2 (5 bases each). The germline V and J ends were trimmed by 7 bases and 2 bases, with 17 bases remaining between them. This CDR3 region has 15 residues. The CDR3 sequence is CASTLSEGFQETQYF. CDR3 in DNA: TGTGCCAGCACTCTTAGCGAGGGGTTTCAAGAGACCCAGTACTTC.

This clonotype was recorded a few times. This chain connects TRBV9 to TRBJ1-6; D is ambiguous. The CDR3 length is 13 residues. Germline V gene sequence: CDR1 SGDLS, CDR2 YYNGEE. Trimming took off 3 bases at V and 9 bases at J, with 10 bases between the two ends. The CDR3: CASSAGRGSPLHF. CDR3 DNA sequence: TGTGCCAGCAGCGCCGGCCGGGGTTCACCCCTCCACTTT. Full variable domain (remainder filled in from reference TRBV9 and TRBJ1-6): DSGVTQTPKHLITATGQRVTLRCSPRSGDLSVYWYQQSLDQGLQFLIQYYNGEERAKGNILERFSAQQFPDLHSELNLSSLELGDSALYFCASSAGRGSPLHFGNGTRLTVT.

The DNA for the CDR3 is TGTGCCAGCAGTGAGGAGGGTAGGAAGAAGGATACGCAGTATTTT. Its translation is CASSEEGRKKDTQYF. This chain uses TRBV12-3 or TRBV12-4 with TRBJ2-3, with TRBD2 as a possible D gene (6 bases). V was shortened by 5 bases and J by 6 bases, with 18 bases between the two germline ends. The CDR3 runs to 15 residues.

This clonotype was found many times. V is TRBV6-1 and J is TRBJ2-1; D not resolved. This CDR3 region has 13 residues. CDR1 MNHNS and CDR2 SASEGT come from the germline V gene. V was trimmed by 6 bases and J by 0 bases, leaving 6 bases between them. The CDR3 is CASRASSYNEQFF. The CDR3, as DNA: TGTGCCAGCAGAGCAAGCTCCTACAATGAGCAGTTCTTC.

This clonotype was counted at least ten times. This chain links TRBV6-7 with TRBJ2-1, with D tentatively TRBD2 (5 bases). TRBV6-7 counts as an open reading frame of uncertain function. The CDR3 is 16 amino acids. The V end lost 6 bases, the J end lost 0 bases, and 15 bases lay between the germline ends. The CDR3 region has the DNA TGTGCCAGCAGCCTCTCTTGGCGGGCCTCCTACAATGAGCAGTTCTTC. Protein: CASSLSWRASYNEQFF.

CDR3: CSVGFPVPGGDLLEAFF. As DNA, the CDR3 is TGCAGCGTTGGATTCCCGGTACCGGGGGGGGATCTCTTGGAAGCTTTCTTT. The chain combines TRBV29-1 with TRBJ1-1; maybe TRBD1 (5 bases). Germline V lookup: CDR1 SQVTM, CDR2 ANQGSEA. The CDR3 is 17 residues long. The germline V and J ends were trimmed by 4 bases and 8 bases, with 29 bases remaining between them.